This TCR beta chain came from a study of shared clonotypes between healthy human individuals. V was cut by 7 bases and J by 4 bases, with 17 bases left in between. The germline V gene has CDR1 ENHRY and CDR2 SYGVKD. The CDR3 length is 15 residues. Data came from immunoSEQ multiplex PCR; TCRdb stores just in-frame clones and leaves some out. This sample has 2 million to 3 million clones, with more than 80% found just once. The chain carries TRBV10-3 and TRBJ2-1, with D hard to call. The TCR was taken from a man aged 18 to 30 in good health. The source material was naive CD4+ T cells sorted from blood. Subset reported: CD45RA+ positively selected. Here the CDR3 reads CAIKGANLGYNEQFF. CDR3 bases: TGTGCCATCAAAGGCGCCAACCTGGGGTACAATGAGCAGTTCTTC.